This T cell receptor (beta chain) was captured by sequencing in a study of cytomegalovirus exposure and HLA in healthy donors. V was clipped by 5 bases and J by 6 bases; unmatched bases: 5. Germline V gene data show CDR1 as SEHNR and CDR2 as FQNEAQ (reference sequence). The CDR3 is made up of 13 amino acids. Assay: immunoSEQ multiplex PCR; the TCRdb copy retains only in-frame clones and omits some. The data contain approximately 270,000 clones, about 90% of them singletons. Only one count was recorded for this clone. Other DNA sequences in this sample translate to the same CDR3. Sequenced material: PBMCs. J is TRBJ1-2 and V is TRBV7-9; TRBD1 aligns across 8 bases. This receptor was taken from a woman younger than 30 in good health and CMV-seronegative. CDR3 amino acids: CASSLGQGNGYTF. Written as DNA, the CDR3 is TGTGCCAGCAGCCTCGGACAGGGTAATGGCTACACCTTC.